Listed here are 31 T cell receptor beta chains from one sample, sequenced in a study of blood T cell repertoires in COVID-19. The method was immunoSEQ multiplex PCR; TCRdb's version includes in-frame clones alone and lacks a portion of them. There are roughly 380,000 clones in the sample; about nine tenths occur only once, and approximately 1% lies in the top ten. Material for sequencing was PBMCs or T cells enriched from blood (not recorded which). The origin of the receptors is a woman in her twenties or thirties who had been exposed to COVID-19.

This chain joins TRBV12-3 or TRBV12-4 and TRBJ2-7; D remains ambiguous. CDR3 size: 13 residues. Between the trimmed V and J ends, which lost 2 bases and 3 bases, there was a span of 8 bases. In DNA, the CDR3 is TGTGCCAGCAGTTTACAGTCCCACTACGAGCAGTACTTC. Its protein product is CASSLQSHYEQYF.

The chain couples TRBV7-3 to TRBJ2-2; 7 bases are shared with TRBD2. Trimming removed 0 bases from V and 5 bases from J; junction bases left unmatched: 6. Germline V CDR1 and CDR2: SGHTA, FQGTGA. The CDR3 loop spans 16 amino acids. The CDR3 DNA is TGTGCCAGCAGCTTAACTCCAACGGGGGGAACCGGGGAGCTGTTTTTT. This encodes CASSLTPTGGTGELFF.

The table lists this clone with a few counts. V and J are TRBV5-1 and TRBJ1-3; perhaps TRBD1 as D (5 bases). Germline V gene sequence: CDR1 SGHRS, CDR2 YFSETQ. Trimming removed 5 bases from V and 0 bases from J, with 12 bases in between. The CDR3 totals 15 residues. The CDR3 nucleotides read TGCGCCAGCAGTTCGGGGGGGACCTCTGGAAACACCATATATTTT. This sequence encodes CASSSGGTSGNTIYF.

CDR3 amino acids: CASSPPGPYEQYF. The CDR3 DNA is TGTGCCAGCAGCCCCCCAGGGCCCTACGAGCAGTACTTC. The chain links TRBV3-1 (or the pseudogene TRBV3-2) to TRBJ2-7; D perhaps matches TRBD1 (5 bases). CDR1 is LGHDT, CDR2 YNNKEL, per germline (reference sequence). Trimming left V 4 bases short and J 2 bases short, with 9 bases between. The CDR3 sequence is 13 residues long.

There are a few counts of this clone. V is TRBV5-1 and J is TRBJ1-4; 8 bases are shared with TRBD1. The CDR3 contains 16 residues. Germline V gives CDR1 SGHRS, CDR2 YFSETQ. The V and J ends lost 4 bases and 0 bases, in that order; junction bases with no gene match: 5. The CDR3 loop reads CASSRGQVTTNEKLFF. CDR3 bases: TGCGCCAGCAGCCGGGGACAGGTGACAACTAATGAAAAACTGTTTTTT.

The CDR3 DNA reads as TGTGCCAGCTCACTGGGGACAGGGGGCACTGAAGCTTTCTTT. Amino acid sequence: CASSLGTGGTEAFF. The gene calls are TRBV18 and TRBJ1-1, with 11 bases aligning to TRBD1. The CDR3 contains 14 residues. V lost 4 bases, J lost 4 bases, and 2 bases stayed unmatched. The V gene's germline CDR1 is KGHSH and CDR2 LQKENI.

The chain is built from TRBV7-9 and TRBJ2-5; D unresolved. The length of the CDR3 is 14 residues. Germline CDR1 SEHNR, CDR2 FQNEAQ (reference sequence). The V and J ends lost 1 base and 5 bases respectively, with 11 bases between them. The CDR3: CASSLVGSGETQYF. CDR3 sequence (DNA): TGTGCCAGCAGCTTAGTCGGGTCTGGGGAGACCCAGTACTTC.

V and J are TRBV4-1 and TRBJ2-3; 11 bases agree with TRBD2. Per the germline V gene, CDR1 is MGHRA and CDR2 is YSYEKL. V shed 6 bases, J shed 0 bases, and the junction held 5 bases outside the gene matches. CDR3 length: 16 amino acids. In nucleotides, the CDR3 is TGCGCCAGCAGGGCCGGGACTAGCGGTAGCACAGATACGCAGTATTTT. It codes for CASRAGTSGSTDTQYF.

V usage is TRBV28 and J usage is TRBJ1-1, with D perhaps TRBD1 (6 bases). The CDR3 spans 14 residues. CDR1 is MDHEN, CDR2 SYDVKM, per germline. Between the trimmed V and J ends, which lost 5 bases and 1 base, there was a span of 11 bases. The chain's CDR3 is CASSPGTKNTEAFF. CDR3 sequence (DNA): TGTGCCAGCAGTCCTGGGACAAAGAACACTGAAGCTTTCTTT.

The V gene is TRBV19, the J gene TRBJ2-1; 10 bases agree with TRBD2. This CDR3 has 17 amino acids. The V and J ends lost 2 bases and 5 bases, in that order; junction bases with no gene match: 9. CDR1 LNHDA and CDR2 SQIVND come from the germline V gene (reference sequence). The CDR3 region is CASSIIFGTSDNNEQFF. The CDR3 DNA sequence: TGTGCCAGTAGTATAATTTTCGGGACTAGCGATAACAATGAGCAGTTCTTC.

This clone was detected only once. The V call is TRBV19, the J call TRBJ1-1; D is perhaps TRBD1 (5 bases). The CDR3 is 16 residues long. Germline values: CDR1 LNHDA, CDR2 SQIVND (reference sequence). Trimming shortened V by 0 bases and J by 4 bases, and 15 bases separated the two germline ends. The CDR3 nucleotides read TGTGCCAGTAGTATAGATGGGGGGGGAATGGGCACTGAAGCTTTCTTT. Translating it yields CASSIDGGGMGTEAFF.

The genes are TRBV28 and TRBJ2-7; 8 bases match TRBD2. CDR1 is MDHEN, CDR2 SYDVKM, per germline. The CDR3 runs 15 residues. After removal of 6 bases from V and 1 base from J, the junction contained 8 bases not matched to a gene. CDR3 bases: TGTGCCAGCAGGGGCGGACTAGCTGCATCCTACGAGCAGTACTTC. Its protein is CASRGGLAASYEQYF.

The chain couples TRBV7-9 to TRBJ2-7; D is perhaps TRBD2 (6 bases). The CDR3 totals 15 residues. Germline V gives CDR1 SEHNR, CDR2 FQNEAQ (reference sequence). Trimming stripped 5 bases from V and 0 bases from J, with 14 bases between. DNA for the CDR3: TGTGCCAGCAGCCCGGGACTCCTGAGCTCCTACGAGCAGTACTTC. Its translation is CASSPGLLSSYEQYF. The variable domain in full, with the rest retrieved from reference TRBV7-9 and TRBJ2-7, is DTGVSQNPRHKITKRGQNVTFRCDPISEHNRLYWYRQTLGQGPEFLTYFQNEAQLEKSRLLSDRFSAERPKGSFSTLEIQRTEQGDSAMYLCASSPGLLSSYEQYFGPGTRLTVT.

The chain uses TRBV20-1 and TRBJ1-1, with D perhaps TRBD1 (5 bases). Germline CDR1 is DFQATT and CDR2 is SNEGSKA (reference sequence). CDR3 length: 10 residues. The V end was cut by 6 bases, the J end by 6 bases, with 8 bases between. This CDR3 reads CSALTAEAFF. The CDR3 nucleotides are TGCAGTGCCTTGACAGCTGAAGCTTTCTTT.

J is TRBJ2-5 and V is TRBV11-3; possible D gene TRBD1, 6 bases. CDR3 length: 15 amino acids. Deletions cut 1 base from V and 3 bases from J, with 12 bases between. Germline-derived CDR1 and CDR2 are SGHNT and YENEEA. The CDR3 DNA follows: TGTGCCAGCAGCTTAGGCCGGGACAAGAAAGAGACCCAGTACTTC. This encodes CASSLGRDKKETQYF.

V usage is TRBV9 and J usage is TRBJ2-3; 8 bases line up with TRBD2. The J segment lost 1 base and the V segment lost 4 bases, leaving 5 bases of the junction unmatched. The CDR3 covers 15 residues. Per the germline V gene, CDR1 is SGDLS and CDR2 is YYNGEE. DNA of the CDR3: TGTGCCAGCAGCACCAGCGGGAGTGGCACAGATACGCAGTATTTT. It yields the protein CASSTSGSGTDTQYF.

The chain joins TRBV15 to TRBJ2-7, with unresolved D. This CDR3 has 9 residues. With 8 bases removed from V and 4 bases from J, the gap between germline ends came to 3 bases. Per the germline V gene, CDR1 is LNHNV and CDR2 is YYDKDF (reference sequence). DNA for the CDR3: TGTGCCACCCTTTACGAGCAGTACTTC. Translation: CATLYEQYF.

The chain carries TRBV5-1 and TRBJ2-7; 7 bases map to TRBD1. The V gene's germline CDR1 is SGHRS and CDR2 YFSETQ. Unmatched junction bases numbered 10, after V lost 4 bases and J lost 3 bases. The CDR3 is 15 residues long. CDR3 sequence (DNA): TGCGCCAGCAGCGTACAAAGGACAGGTGTCTACGAGCAGTACTTC. Translation: CASSVQRTGVYEQYF.

The chain combines TRBV18 with TRBJ1-4; D is undetermined. V gave up 3 bases and J gave up 4 bases, with 3 bases separating them. The CDR3 contains 12 residues. CDR1 and CDR2 from the germline V gene are KGHSH and LQKENI. The CDR3 loop reads CASSPRNEKLFF. CDR3 nucleotide sequence: TGTGCCAGCTCACCCCGTAATGAAAAACTGTTTTTT.

The chain carries TRBV5-6 and TRBJ1-5; the match to TRBD1 covers 8 bases. Germline trimming cut 0 bases from V and 2 bases from J; bases unmatched to any gene: 1. The CDR3 length is 15 residues. CDR1 is SGHDT, CDR2 YYEEEE, per germline. CDR3 sequence: CASSLGGQGNQPQHF. CDR3 nucleotide sequence: TGTGCCAGCAGCTTGGGGGGACAGGGCAATCAGCCCCAGCATTTT.

The V gene is TRBV2, the J gene TRBJ1-2, with D perhaps TRBD1 (5 bases). The CDR3 extends over 12 amino acids. Trimming removed 6 bases from V and 4 bases from J, with 9 bases in between. Germline CDR1 is SNHLY and CDR2 is FYNNEI. The CDR3 DNA follows: TGTGCCAGCAGCCCCGGGGGCTATGGCTACACCTTC. Amino acids: CASSPGGYGYTF.

This chain joins TRBV3-1 (or the pseudogene TRBV3-2) and TRBJ1-2; 12 bases are shared with TRBD1. Unmatched junction bases numbered 2, after V lost 8 bases and J lost 4 bases. The CDR3 runs to 13 residues. Germline lookup yields CDR1 LGHDT and CDR2 YNNKEL (reference sequence). The CDR3 coding sequence is TGTGCCAGCGGGGACAGGGGGCTCTATGGCTACACCTTC. Protein: CASGDRGLYGYTF.

This clone appeared a few times. The sample contains more than one DNA sequence encoding this CDR3. The gene calls are TRBV27 and TRBJ1-2; 7 nucleotides agree with TRBD1. The CDR3 extends over 13 amino acids. Losses at the gene ends were 3 bases for V and 4 bases for J; bases not matched to a gene: 2. Looked up from germline, CDR1 is MNHEY and CDR2 is SMNVEV (reference sequence). The CDR3 protein is CASSLDRRYGYTF. The CDR3 bases are TGTGCCAGCAGTTTGGACAGGCGCTATGGCTACACCTTC.

The J gene is TRBJ2-3, the V gene TRBV9; D is possibly TRBD2 (5 bases). This CDR3 spans 14 amino acids. V was shortened by 0 bases and J by 4 bases, with 9 bases between the two germline ends. CDR1 and CDR2 (germline): SGDLS, YYNGEE. The CDR3 sequence is CASSVAWGADTQYF. CDR3 bases: TGTGCCAGCAGCGTAGCCTGGGGAGCAGATACGCAGTATTTT.

V is TRBV10-2 and J is TRBJ2-4, with a possible D match to TRBD1 (5 bases). The CDR3 runs 11 residues. CDR1 and CDR2 (germline): WSHSY, SAAADI. Trimming took 7 bases from V and 8 from J, leaving 9 bases between them. CDR3 bases: TGCGCCAGCAAGGGGTCGGACATTCAGTACTTC. It is translated as CASKGSDIQYF.

J is TRBJ2-3 and V is TRBV5-1, with 7 positions matching TRBD1. Germline CDR1 is SGHRS and CDR2 is YFSETQ. The CDR3 contains 15 residues. Unmatched junction bases numbered 9, after V lost 4 bases and J lost 4 bases. The CDR3 DNA reads as TGCGCCAGCAGCACAGCCGACAGGGCTGCAGATACGCAGTATTTT. It is translated as CASSTADRAADTQYF.

The J gene is TRBJ2-7, the V gene TRBV4-2, with 11 bases matching TRBD1. V was clipped by 1 base and J by 6 bases; unmatched bases: 5. This CDR3 region has 15 residues. The V gene's germline CDR1 is LGHNA and CDR2 YNFKEQ. The CDR3 loop reads CASSQAGTGGREQYF. DNA of the CDR3: TGTGCCAGCAGCCAAGCCGGGACAGGGGGTCGCGAGCAGTACTTC.

This clone has just a few counts. The chain joins TRBV5-1 to TRBJ2-7; TRBD1 aligns across 8 bases. Germline CDR1 SGHRS, CDR2 YFSETQ. V shed 4 bases, J shed 5 bases, and the junction held 8 bases outside the gene matches. The length of the CDR3 is 14 residues. The CDR3 loop is CASSPRTGSHEQYF. The CDR3 region has the DNA TGCGCCAGCAGCCCGAGGACAGGGTCCCACGAGCAGTACTTC.

The sample holds a few counts of this clone. The J gene is TRBJ2-2, the V gene TRBV7-3; the D gene is possibly TRBD2 (6 bases). This CDR3 comprises 16 residues. Germline V gives CDR1 SGHTA, CDR2 FQGTGA. V gave up 5 bases and J gave up 0 bases, with 13 bases separating them. The CDR3 DNA follows: TGTGCCAGCAGCCCCCACGCGGGAACGAACACCGGGGAGCTGTTTTTT. Protein sequence: CASSPHAGTNTGELFF.

This chain uses TRBV3-1 (or the pseudogene TRBV3-2) with TRBJ2-7; 9 bases agree with TRBD1. Germline lookup yields CDR1 LGHDT and CDR2 YNNKEL (reference sequence). V was clipped by 3 bases and J by 5 bases; unmatched bases: 8. This CDR3 spans 15 amino acids. In DNA, the CDR3 is TGTGCCAGCAGCCAGCCGGGACAGGGATCGGACGAGCAGTACTTC. This encodes CASSQPGQGSDEQYF.

For this clone: One junction end does not reproduce the germline sequence, and a read error may be involved. The chain employs TRBV28 and TRBJ1-6; D perhaps matches TRBD1 (6 bases). CDR3 size: 12 residues. Germline lookup yields CDR1 MDHEN and CDR2 SYDVKM. In DNA, the CDR3 is TGTGCCAGCAGTTTACTCCAGGGGCGGTTCTTTTTT. It specifies CASSLLQGRFFF.